The clone carrying this T cell receptor (beta chain) was observed a few times. Its antigen is as yet unknown. Germline V gene data show CDR1 as SGHRS and CDR2 as YFSETQ. The CDR3 covers 17 residues. The ends were cut back, 0 bases at V and 1 base at J, with 16 bases in the middle. This entry is derived from a study of blood T cells in healthy people across ages. A second PCR of about 6 to 12 cycles used a sample-barcoded 5' primer and a J-beta primer mix. A template-switch adaptor with 12 random nucleotides tagged each cDNA molecule. One entry per CDR3 protein results from TCRdb running MiXCR on the 5' RACE reads. The sample carries about 1.1 million distinct CDR3 sequences, approximately 38% recorded once. Study observations and caveats: Higher diversity, along with more naive CD4+ cells, distinguished long-lived donors from aged donors. Observed TCR beta diversity per million T cells went down as age went up. This fall followed a roughly linear course with age.

Sequenced: blood. The V gene is TRBV5-1, the J gene TRBJ1-2; D may be TRBD1 (5 bases). The source is a man between 18 and 35 years old in good health. The CDR3 DNA is TGCGCCAGCAGCTTGGCCAATGCGGGGGATCTTAACTATGGCTACACCTTC. It specifies CASSLANAGDLNYGYTF.